This TCR beta chain came from a study of response to subunit inactivated influenza vaccine. TCRdb processed the RT-PCR reads anew with MiXCR; each CDR3 protein has one entry. The table has 800,000 or so distinct CDR3 sequences, 21% seen once. Whole-study findings and limits: Authors suggested each seasonal flu vaccination may recruit only limited numbers of new T cells.

In regard to this clonotype: Its antigen is currently unknown.

V was clipped by 4 bases and J by 8 bases; unmatched bases: 9. The CDR3 length is 15 residues. Germline lookup yields CDR1 SGHNT and CDR2 YYREEE (reference sequence). Sequences were derived from PBMCs from blood, sampled 5 days after vaccination. The chain combines TRBV5-4 with TRBJ2-1; TRBD2 aligns across 10 bases. The clonotype originates from a man aged 50 to 59 who received an inactivated influenza vaccine. The CDR3 DNA is TGTGCCAGCAGCGCGCCGGGACTAGCGTTTGATGAGCAGTTCTTC. It specifies CASSAPGLAFDEQFF.